This TCR beta chain was found in a study of T cells after yellow fever vaccination (dated by TCRdb to the late 2010s). For the wider study: Libraries from fractions with low cell numbers were prepared with the SMART-Seq v4 Ultra Low Input RNA kit. Bulk TCR alpha and beta repertoires were sequenced longitudinally to track T-cell clones before and after primary and booster YFV17D yellow fever vaccination. Two healthy male donors made up the cohort, one aged 18 to 30 years and the other aged 30 to 40 years. Blood samples were taken at several timepoints before and after primary and secondary immunization, and bulk PBMC replicates and cell subsets were isolated. Beyond this particular receptor, the publication reports: Most clones expanded after primary vaccination were re-detected after the booster (around 96% of CD4 and around 88% of CD8), suggesting broad memory maintenance. Because abundant contaminating clonotypes from the bulk population could be contained in FACS-sorted repertoires, computational filtering was required. Compared with the primary T-cell response, the secondary T-cell response was faster but weaker, reaching its peak on day 5 rather than on day 15. A small share of clonotypes occurred in both CD4 and CD8 compartments, likely arising from convergent recombination. Only a couple of donors were included in the study, so the extent to which the findings can be generalized is limited.

The treatment or condition tag for this specimen amounts to: live attenuated yellow fever vaccine strain. At each blood-draw timepoint, two biological replicates of bulk PBMCs were collected. A standard Ficoll-Paque protocol was used to isolate PBMCs from peripheral blood. RNA was extracted with TriZol from bulk PBMCs, CD4 and CD8 fractions, and dextramer-positive and dextramer-negative fractions. Synthesis of TCR cDNA relied on 5'RACE template switching, a step that introduced a universal primer site along with unique molecular identifiers. cDNA synthesis was primed from both the TCR alpha and TCR beta constant segments. Library amplification involved two PCR steps, and the second step added sample barcodes and sequencing adapters. Sequencing of libraries was done on Illumina HiSeq 2500 (2x100 bp) or NovaSeq (2x150 bp). For the original study's pipeline: MIGEC handled demultiplexing of reads and collapsing into UMI consensus sequences, while MiXCR performed V(D)J alignment. Vaccine-responding clonotypes were defined with edgeR using replicate PBMC samples, requiring FDR below 0.01 and a log2 fold change above 5 up to day 15. Each bulk clonotype was labeled CD4 or CD8 based on which sequenced repertoire, CD4 or CD8, contained the clonotype at higher abundance. TCRdb reworked the public reads: Q25 trimming with fastp, MiXCR clone assembly, productive beta chains retained. Rows merge per CDR3 protein into single entries with the most common DNA and genes. These V and J calls are TCRdb output, not the study's own analysis. This sample comprises just under 600,000 distinct CDR3 sequences, 13% of them detected only once. Of the sample, around 15% falls within the top ten clones.

Inclusive of the bounding cysteine and phenylalanine, the CDR3 is 15 residues long. Only the CDR3 DNA stays, 45 bases, in frame from base 1. V is pared back by 5 bases and J by 0 bases, with 14 bases lying between the germline termini. As encoded in the germline V gene (reference sequence), CDR1 is MNHEY while CDR2 is SMNVEV. This clonotype was found many times. Its antigen has not been determined. Per-base quality was not reported, and no clone a single base away is much larger than it. The chain was built from TRBV27 and TRBJ2-7; D gene: possibly TRBD1, on 5 matching bases. Sequenced here: PBMCs, sampled on the day of the yellow fever booster vaccination. This TCR was recovered from a man aged 25-45 years who received the YFV17D yellow fever vaccine. The CDR3 region: CASSKGILNSYEQYF. The nucleotide sequence reads TGTGCCAGCAGTAAGGGGATTCTTAACTCCTACGAGCAGTACTTC.